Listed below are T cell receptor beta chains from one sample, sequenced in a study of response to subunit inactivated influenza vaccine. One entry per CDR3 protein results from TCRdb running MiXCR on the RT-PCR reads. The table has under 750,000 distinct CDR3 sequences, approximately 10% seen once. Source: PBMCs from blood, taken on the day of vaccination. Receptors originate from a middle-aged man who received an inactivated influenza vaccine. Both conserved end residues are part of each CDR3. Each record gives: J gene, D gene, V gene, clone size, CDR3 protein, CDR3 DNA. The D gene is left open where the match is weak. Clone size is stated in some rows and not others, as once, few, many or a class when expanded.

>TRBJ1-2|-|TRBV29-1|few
CSVFLGERRYGYTF
TGCAGCGTTTTCTTAGGGGAGAGAAGGTATGGCTACACCTTC
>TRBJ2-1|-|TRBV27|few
CASSLGSGLSSYNEQFF
TGTGCCAGCAGTTTAGGGTCAGGGCTGAGCTCCTACAATGAGCAGTTCTTC
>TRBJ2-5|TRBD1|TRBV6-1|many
CASRHRGRVETQYF
TGTGCCAGCAGGCACAGGGGTCGGGTAGAGACCCAGTACTTC
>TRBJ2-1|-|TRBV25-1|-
CASSRGLGNEQFF
TGTGCCAGCAGTCGGGGGTTGGGCAATGAGCAGTTCTTC
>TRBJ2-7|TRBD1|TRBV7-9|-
CASSIGQGNNPAYF
TGTGCCAGCAGCATCGGACAGGGGAACAACCCCGCCTACTTC
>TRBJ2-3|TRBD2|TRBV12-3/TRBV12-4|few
CASSFRAGGRGDTQYF
TGTGCCAGCAGTTTCCGAGCGGGAGGGCGTGGAGATACGCAGTATTTT
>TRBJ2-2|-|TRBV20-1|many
CSARFLGNTGELFF
TGCAGTGCTAGGTTTCTTGGGAACACCGGGGAGCTGTTTTTT
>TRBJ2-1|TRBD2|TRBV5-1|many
CASSLYTSGPSYNEQFF
TGCGCCAGCAGCTTGTATACTAGCGGGCCCTCCTACAATGAGCAGTTCTTC
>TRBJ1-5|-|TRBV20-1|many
CSAATGTNQPQHF
TGCAGTGCTGCCACAGGGACAAATCAGCCCCAGCATTTT
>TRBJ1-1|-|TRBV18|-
CASSPGGAFSATEAFF
TGTGCCAGCTCACCTGGAGGTGCGTTTAGTGCCACTGAAGCTTTCTTT
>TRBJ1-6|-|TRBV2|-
CASSDLGSYNSPLHF
TGTGCCAGCAGTGATCTAGGGAGCTATAATTCACCCCTCCACTTT
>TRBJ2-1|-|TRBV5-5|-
CASSSDWSSYNEQFF
TGTGCCAGCAGCTCAGACTGGAGCTCCTACAATGAGCAGTTCTTC
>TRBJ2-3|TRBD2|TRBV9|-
CASSVSSGRTDTQYF
TGTGCCAGCAGCGTATCTAGCGGGAGGACAGATACGCAGTATTTT
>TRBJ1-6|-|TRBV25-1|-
CATKESLSPSGNSPLHF
TGTGCCACCAAAGAATCCCTATCACCTTCTGGCAATTCACCCCTCCACTTT
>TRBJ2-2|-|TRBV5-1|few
CASSLGLGTAGTGELFF
TGCGCCAGCAGCTTGGGGCTAGGGACAGCGGGCACCGGGGAGCTGTTTTTT
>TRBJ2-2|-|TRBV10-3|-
CAISERSPIDTGELFF
TGTGCCATCAGTGAAAGGTCTCCGATCGACACCGGGGAGCTGTTTTTT
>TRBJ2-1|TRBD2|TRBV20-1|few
CSARGTSGSRNEQFF
TGCAGTGCTAGAGGGACTAGCGGGAGTCGCAATGAGCAGTTCTTC
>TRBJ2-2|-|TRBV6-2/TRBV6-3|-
CASRTGTLGLFF
TGTGCCAGCAGAACCGGGACCCTAGGGCTGTTTTTT
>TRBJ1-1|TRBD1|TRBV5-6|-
CASSYLGQSKAFF
TGTGCCAGCAGCTACTTGGGACAGTCGAAGGCTTTCTTT